This TCR beta chain was sequenced for a study of T cell responses to AZD1222 COVID-19 vaccine. Relative to its sample, this clone is medium-sized. The antigen remains undetermined. Study conclusions and caveats: Baseline serology detected seropositivity in only five to seven AZD1222 recipients.

Repertoires were generated with immunoSEQ multiplex PCR, while TCRdb's copy carries only in-frame clones and drops some. The sample lists some 140,000 clones; around 90% were seen once. The source of this sequence is an adult in good health. The specimen was peripheral blood, collected on day 0 of AZD1222 vaccination.

Here the CDR3 reads CASSLTSGGDEKLFF. CDR3 in DNA: TGTGCCAGCAGCCTGACTTCGGGGGGCGATGAAAAACTGTTTTTT. The V gene is TRBV5-5, the J gene TRBJ1-4, with a weak D call TRBD1 (6 bases). V lost 4 bases, J lost 6 bases, and 16 bases lay in between. The CDR3 loop spans 15 amino acids. Germline CDR1 is SGHKS and CDR2 is YYEKEE (reference sequence).